A selection of T cell receptor beta chains follows, all from one sample in a study of radiotherapy plus CTLA-4 blockade in lung cancer. Sequencing was performed with immunoSEQ multiplex PCR; in TCRdb, only in-frame clones are kept and a portion is missing. The table shows around 110,000 clones, with 70% to 90% occurring only once. Sequenced here: peripheral blood, sampled from a patient treated with radiotherapy plus ipilimumab. Receptor source: a human donor with non-small cell lung cancer that progressed on radiotherapy plus ipilimumab. Some clones in this sample may be carry-over from other donors' samples. Both conserved end residues are part of each CDR3. The order of the fields is clone size, J gene, V gene, D gene, CDR3 protein, CDR3 DNA. D genes are given only for firm matches. Not every row has a clone size; where given, it reads once, few, many or a size class.

-	TRBJ2-5	TRBV7-9	-	CASSLTVQETQYF	TGTGCCAGCAGCTTAACTGTGCAAGAGACCCAGTACTTC
-	TRBJ1-5	TRBV28	TRBD1	CASSRTGYSNQPQHF	TGTGCCAGCAGTCGGACAGGGTATAGCAATCAGCCCCAGCATTTT
-	TRBJ1-3	TRBV7-9	-	CASSLAVDGLSSGNTIYF	TGTGCCAGCAGCTTAGCCGTTGACGGCCTGAGCTCTGGAAACACCATATATTTT
-	TRBJ1-3	TRBV9	-	CASSGLRNTIYF	TGTGCCAGCAGCGGCCTACGAAACACCATATATTTT
-	TRBJ2-7	TRBV18	TRBD2	CASSSSNSGVVHEQYF	TGTGCCAGCTCATCCTCTAATAGCGGGGTCGTCCACGAGCAGTACTTC
-	TRBJ1-4	TRBV28	-	CASSFPSMSTNEKLFF	TGTGCCAGCAGTTTCCCCTCCATGTCAACTAATGAAAAACTGTTTTTT
-	TRBJ2-7	TRBV21-1	-	CASSNDSEQYF	TGTGCCAGCAGCAACGACAGCGAGCAGTACTTC
-	TRBJ2-7	TRBV27	-	CASSLSGDFHEQYF	TGTGCCAGCAGTTTATCGGGGGATTTCCACGAGCAGTACTTC
-	TRBJ1-6	TRBV28	TRBD1	CATIRGPENSPLHF	TGTGCCACGATAAGGGGGCCTGAGAATTCACCCCTCCACTTT
-	TRBJ2-5	TRBV28	-	CASTWDRKRETQYF	TGTGCCAGCACCTGGGACCGAAAAAGAGAGACCCAGTACTTC
-	TRBJ1-2	TRBV6-4	TRBD1	CASSGGQTMGYTF	TGTGCCAGCAGCGGGGGACAGACTATGGGCTACACCTTC
-	TRBJ1-3	TRBV5-4	-	CASSLDDIGNTIYF	TGTGCCAGCAGCTTGGACGATATCGGAAACACCATATATTTT
-	TRBJ2-5	TRBV5-1	-	CASSLDFLTETQYF	TGCGCCAGCAGCTTGGACTTCCTAACGGAGACCCAGTACTTC
-	TRBJ1-1	TRBV5-1	-	CASSSLAGSDTEAFF	TGCGCCAGCAGCTCCCTGGCAGGGTCGGACACTGAAGCTTTCTTT
-	TRBJ1-1	TRBV5-1	-	CASSSRGDFLNTEAFF	TGCGCCAGCAGCTCCCGTGGGGACTTTTTAAACACTGAAGCTTTCTTT
-	TRBJ1-2	TRBV7-6	-	CASSAPLSGGCTF	TGTGCCAGCAGCGCACCCTTGTCGGGTGGCTGCACCTTC
-	TRBJ1-3	TRBV27	-	CASRGTYSGNTIYF	TGTGCCAGCAGGGGCACCTACTCTGGAAACACCATATATTTT
-	TRBJ2-3	TRBV5-1	-	CASSLGGKGDTQYF	TGCGCCAGCAGCTTGGGGGGAAAGGGTGATACGCAGTATTTT
-	TRBJ2-2	TRBV7-8	-	CASSLARDGELFF	TGTGCCAGCAGCTTAGCCCGAGACGGGGAGCTGTTTTTT
-	TRBJ1-4	TRBV7-8	TRBD1	CASSPRQGWANEKLFF	TGTGCCAGCAGCCCACGACAGGGATGGGCTAATGAAAAACTGTTTTTT
few	TRBJ2-7	TRBV4-3	-	CASSPLWGGTPLEQYF	TGCGCCAGCAGCCCGCTTTGGGGCGGGACTCCTCTCGAGCAGTACTTC
medium-sized	TRBJ2-7	TRBV5-4	TRBD1	CASSLTDRDYEQYF	TGTGCCAGCAGCCTCACGGACAGGGACTACGAGCAGTACTTC
once	TRBJ1-3	TRBV7-9	-	CASSLVRFGTSGNTIYF	TGTGCCAGCAGCTTAGTTAGGTTTGGGACCTCTGGAAACACCATATATTTT
few	TRBJ1-5	TRBV2	-	CASSDYGGQPQHF	TGTGCCAGCAGTGATTACGGGGGTCAGCCCCAGCATTTT
-	TRBJ2-7	TRBV7-9	-	CASSPETRTYEQYF	TGTGCCAGCAGCCCGGAAACTAGGACCTACGAGCAGTACTTC
-	TRBJ1-2	TRBV4-3	TRBD1	CASSQQLPGQGGYGYTF	TGCGCCAGCAGCCAACAACTGCCGGGACAGGGGGGCTATGGCTACACCTTC
-	TRBJ1-1	TRBV4-1	-	CASSQNTASGNTEAFF	TGCGCCAGCAGCCAAAACACAGCGTCGGGAAACACTGAAGCTTTCTTT
-	TRBJ2-3	TRBV11-3	TRBD1	CASSPRQGNTDTQYF	TGTGCCAGCAGCCCAAGACAGGGGAACACAGATACGCAGTATTTT
-	TRBJ1-2	TRBV14	TRBD1	CASSLRTGPNYGYTF	TGTGCCAGCAGCCTACGGACAGGGCCTAACTATGGCTACACCTTC
few	TRBJ2-1	TRBV11-2	TRBD1	CASSMDRDRGTYNEQFF	TGTGCCAGCAGCATGGACCGGGACAGGGGAACCTACAATGAGCAGTTCTTC
-	TRBJ1-4	TRBV18	-	CASSPSMATNEKLFF	TGTGCCAGCTCACCATCCATGGCAACTAATGAAAAACTGTTTTTT
-	TRBJ2-5	TRBV15	-	CATSRDRYQETQYF	TGTGCCACCAGCAGAGACAGGTACCAAGAGACCCAGTACTTC
-	TRBJ1-2	TRBV19	TRBD1	CASTHRDRGPYGYTF	TGTGCCAGTACTCACCGGGACAGGGGGCCCTATGGCTACACCTTC